A selection of T cell receptor beta chains follows, all from one sample in a study of CXCR3-negative and CXCR3-positive naive CD8 T cells. TCRdb re-called the 5' RACE reads; every CDR3 protein appears as one record, without DNA. The clone table shows roughly 110,000 distinct CDR3 sequences, with the ten largest holding about 0.35%. The sequenced material came from naive CXCR3+ CD8+ T cells from blood. These receptors originate from a human donor in good health. Some clones in this sample may be carry-over from other donors' samples. Both conserved end residues are part of each CDR3.

V gene: TRBV29-1
J gene: TRBJ2-1
CDR3 protein: CSVLAGIYNEQFF

V gene: TRBV28
J gene: TRBJ1-4
CDR3 protein: CASSQDRVSEKLFF

V gene: TRBV29-1
J gene: TRBJ2-1
CDR3 protein: CSAEGLRNEQFF

V gene: TRBV29-1
J gene: TRBJ2-7
CDR3 protein: CSVHGPTGWYEQYF

V gene: TRBV10-3
J gene: TRBJ1-2
CDR3 protein: CAISTLGSFYGYTF

V gene: TRBV7-9
J gene: TRBJ2-2
CDR3 protein: CASSLVFTVGTANTGELFF

V gene: TRBV20-1
J gene: TRBJ2-1
CDR3 protein: CSARGTFEVAVSYNEQFF

V gene: TRBV2
J gene: TRBJ2-7
CDR3 protein: CASKGPSSYEQYF

V gene: TRBV14
J gene: TRBJ2-3
CDR3 protein: CASSDDRRLTDTQYF

V gene: TRBV27
J gene: TRBJ2-1
CDR3 protein: CASSVRDREFF

V gene: TRBV7-9
J gene: TRBJ2-1
CDR3 protein: CASSPTTGLNEQFF

V gene: TRBV28
J gene: TRBJ1-2
CDR3 protein: CASRTGHLNYGYTF

V gene: TRBV20-1
J gene: TRBJ2-7
CDR3 protein: CSARDRGSSYEQYF

V gene: TRBV5-5
J gene: TRBJ2-7
CDR3 protein: CASSTPGLAGGDEQYF

V gene: TRBV7-8
J gene: TRBJ2-1
CDR3 protein: CASSPTRFPYNEQFF

V gene: TRBV6-6
J gene: TRBJ1-2
CDR3 protein: CASRTNYGYTF

V gene: TRBV5-1
J gene: TRBJ2-7
CDR3 protein: CASSLDRTYEQYF

V gene: TRBV28
J gene: TRBJ1-5
CDR3 protein: CASKGTGGSNQPQHF

V gene: TRBV1
J gene: TRBJ2-3
CDR3 protein: CTSSLRRRAGGPDTQYF

V gene: TRBV20-1
J gene: TRBJ1-1
CDR3 protein: CSARGGRITEAFF

V gene: TRBV27
J gene: TRBJ2-7
CDR3 protein: CASSLSGQGAYEQYF

V gene: TRBV5-1
J gene: TRBJ2-7
CDR3 protein: CASSSRVTAGVYEQYF

V gene: TRBV20-1
J gene: TRBJ2-1
CDR3 protein: CSARASRDSSYNEQFF

V gene: TRBV5-6
J gene: TRBJ2-2
CDR3 protein: CASSFDRLTGELFF

V gene: TRBV4-2
J gene: TRBJ2-5
CDR3 protein: CASSQDYTLHQETQYF

V gene: TRBV20-1
J gene: TRBJ2-7
CDR3 protein: CSASGTGDRYEQYF

V gene: TRBV14
J gene: TRBJ1-1
CDR3 protein: CASSQRLDPEAFF

V gene: TRBV28
J gene: TRBJ2-5
CDR3 protein: CASSFSSGGETQYF

V gene: TRBV27
J gene: TRBJ2-3
CDR3 protein: CASSPTVEDTDTQYF

V gene: TRBV7-8
J gene: TRBJ2-3
CDR3 protein: CASSLRGDLAGEFSTDTQYF

V gene: TRBV14
J gene: TRBJ2-7
CDR3 protein: CASSQDESPEQYF

V gene: TRBV7-9
J gene: TRBJ1-2
CDR3 protein: CASSQSGVPNYGYTF

V gene: TRBV29-1
J gene: TRBJ2-7
CDR3 protein: CSVEVGGYEQYF

V gene: TRBV15
J gene: TRBJ2-1
CDR3 protein: CATSERMGTDPYNEQFF

V gene: TRBV7-9
J gene: TRBJ2-1
CDR3 protein: CASSFPAGGFSYNEQFF

V gene: TRBV13
J gene: TRBJ1-2
CDR3 protein: CASRPGTGGDYGYTF

V gene: TRBV28
J gene: TRBJ1-5
CDR3 protein: CASSFLDTGGNQPQHF

V gene: TRBV12-3/TRBV12-4
J gene: TRBJ1-1
CDR3 protein: CASSLGTLNTEAFF

V gene: TRBV7-6
J gene: TRBJ2-1
CDR3 protein: CASSPSFEQFF

V gene: TRBV7-9
J gene: TRBJ2-1
CDR3 protein: CASSSKYTPHEQFF

V gene: TRBV29-1
J gene: TRBJ2-1
CDR3 protein: CSVVGTGNNEQFF

V gene: TRBV29-1
J gene: TRBJ2-5
CDR3 protein: CSIPPGGGQETQYF

V gene: TRBV5-5
J gene: TRBJ1-1
CDR3 protein: CASSLGDTEAFF

V gene: TRBV12-3/TRBV12-4
J gene: TRBJ2-5
CDR3 protein: CASRDRVRETQYF

V gene: TRBV12-3/TRBV12-4
J gene: TRBJ2-1
CDR3 protein: CASSFMAGGSYNEQFF

V gene: TRBV29-1
J gene: TRBJ2-2
CDR3 protein: CSVVGEKNANTGELFF

V gene: TRBV30
J gene: TRBJ2-7
CDR3 protein: CAWASGGPYEQYF

V gene: TRBV4-1
J gene: TRBJ2-3
CDR3 protein: CASSPRLAGYTDTQYF

V gene: TRBV5-1
J gene: TRBJ2-3
CDR3 protein: CASSLDGGLAGVADTQYF

V gene: TRBV29-1
J gene: TRBJ2-1
CDR3 protein: CSVEDGGVHNEQFF

V gene: TRBV27
J gene: TRBJ1-1
CDR3 protein: CASSLLGGADTEAFF

V gene: TRBV7-9
J gene: TRBJ1-5
CDR3 protein: CASSTDRGQPQHF

V gene: TRBV7-9
J gene: TRBJ2-7
CDR3 protein: CASSLGWQDSYEQYF

V gene: TRBV11-3
J gene: TRBJ2-1
CDR3 protein: CASSLCKWGAWRQAYNEQFF

V gene: TRBV13
J gene: TRBJ1-1
CDR3 protein: CASSLHGSLEAFF

V gene: TRBV5-1
J gene: TRBJ1-1
CDR3 protein: CASSIGQGNTEAFF

V gene: TRBV7-9
J gene: TRBJ2-4
CDR3 protein: CASSSPLAKNIQYF

V gene: TRBV6-6
J gene: TRBJ2-3
CDR3 protein: CASSYFLSDTQYF

V gene: TRBV28
J gene: TRBJ1-2
CDR3 protein: CATLEDIYPLYGYTF

V gene: TRBV27
J gene: TRBJ2-1
CDR3 protein: CASSPSATGASYNEQFF